The clone carrying this TCR beta chain has only a few counts. Reverse transcribing all isolated RNA meant expressed TCRB transcripts were sequenced. The data were produced by immunoSEQ multiplex PCR, yet TCRdb's version contains in-frame clones alone and is incomplete. The sample includes around 450,000 clones, around 10% seen only once; the top ten take about 0.042%. J gave up 1 base and V 5 bases, and 4 bases lay outside the gene matches. The CDR3 is 14 amino acids. CDR1 and CDR2 from the germline V gene are SGHVS and FQNEAQ. This record comes from a study of beta chain features in type 1 diabetes. This sequence was found in a woman aged 18-29 years in good health. The chain combines TRBV7-8 with TRBJ2-5; 7 positions match TRBD1. The sequenced sample consisted of naive CD4+ T cells from blood. CDR3 bases: TGTGCCAGCAGCAAGCGGACAGGCCAAGAGACCCAGTACTTC. Translated, it gives CASSKRTGQETQYF.